This T cell receptor (beta chain) came from a study of cytomegalovirus exposure and HLA in healthy donors (dated 2017 in TCRdb). For context, the study as a whole: In an earlier analysis of 587 of the donors, around 300 Gb of sequence data and some 100 million unique TCR beta sequences from about 179 million T cells were reported. All discovery cohort repertoires had been generated using a single sequencing platform. An earlier analysis of 587 of the donors applied high-throughput TCR beta sequencing to assess whether each TCR beta V gene segment acted as functional or pseudogenic. The genetic ancestry cluster associated with self-reported Caucasian donors included 65% to 90% of the roughly 400 genotyped donors. HLA typing included class I and class II loci at four-digit resolution. To study patterns of TCR occurrence, a later analysis re-analyzed previously published TCR beta repertoires from 550 to 800 donors and added high-resolution HLA genotyping. Donor age, sex, ethnicity and CMV serostatus were compiled alongside the repertoire data. Four to six DR-DQ haplotypes were handled as single units for association and clustering, since linkage in the cohort was strong. Rather than drawing on any new phenotypic data, the later analysis identified candidate immune exposures from TCR beta sequences and the way those sequences occurred across donors. The number of typed donors differed by locus: 629-630 for A, B, C, DRB1 and DQB1; 500 to 550 for DQA1; approximately 600 for DPA1; and 400 to 480 for DPB1. The aim of the study was to test whether cataloging public T cell receptors could identify signatures of past pathogen exposure. Across around 400 genotyped donors of the cohort, an average of about 240,000 unique TCR beta nucleotide sequences per donor were sequenced, and 15% to 20% of those sequences were non-productive. An early release covering roughly 600 HLA-typed donors comprised about 300 gigabases of sequencing data and approximately 80 million unique TCR sequences. Using immunosequencing, the study profiled T cell repertoires from 666 subjects and related those repertoires to cytomegalovirus serostatus. High-throughput TCR immunosequencing, statistical association of individual TCRs with disease status, and machine learning were combined to predict cytomegalovirus infection status. In a later genetic analysis, genome-wide SNP genotypes for about three fifths of the roughly 670 donors were used, and that subset was treated as a discovery cohort. A separate validation cohort of 100 to 150 different subjects was used in addition to the approximately 640-subject first cohort. Study-level results and caveats: In an earlier analysis of 587 of the donors, most TCR beta V segments were observed in productive rearrangements about 90% or about 30% of the time, broadly matching IMGT annotations. A further reported finding was that TCR beta sequences accurately predicted the HLA-A and HLA-B alleles for most subjects in the first cohort. While some public TCRs were present in many individuals, most TCR sequences turned up only very rarely across donors. A later analysis found that TCR association rates varied across HLA loci, with DRB1 alleles showing the most associated TCRs and HLA-C alleles the fewest. In a later analysis, several top co-occurrence clusters were reported to appear linked to parvovirus B19, influenza, CMV and Epstein-Barr virus. Cytomegalovirus status was reported to be diagnosed by the classifier with high specificity and sensitivity in both the original and validation cohorts. In a later analysis, most CMV-associated TCR beta chains were found to appear HLA-restricted, with HLA associations seemingly driven largely by CMV exposure. Sequencing depth was assumed to be roughly uniform across donors in the presence/absence analyses, though that assumption may not hold. The study gave a list of roughly 150 TCR beta chains associated with cytomegalovirus. In vitro tests confirmed that a few of the cytomegalovirus-associated TCR beta chains recognize cytomegalovirus antigens. When HLA alleles, especially DR and DQ, strongly co-occurred, TCR associations were difficult to assign to individual alleles. Because the 87-base-pair reads could not distinguish some IMGT-functional V segments, including TRBV6-2 and TRBV6-3, those segments were excluded. The authors suggested that the approach could potentially be generalized to other disease states and immunological phenotypes. An association between a missense DCLRE1C variant and V-gene and J-gene trimming of TCR beta chains was found in a later genetic analysis and replicated in an independent cohort. Compared with equally common non-associated chains, HLA-associated TCR beta chains in a later analysis were more clonally expanded and had lower generation probabilities. A later analysis associated 15,000 to 20,000 TCR beta sequences with specific HLA alleles at a false discovery rate of 0.05. The sequencing pipeline was judged likely to have produced a cluster of highly shared sequence variants as a technical artifact. The earlier analysis of a few hundred of the donors excluded seventeen rarely observed V segments, including chromosome 9 orphons, because counts were too low. Because HLA typing was unavailable for some donors at each locus, only the typed subset was used in association tests. Correlated functional status among segregating V segments might be attributable to linkage disequilibrium, but an unknown experimental factor could not be ruled out. This cohort had only TCR beta chains sequenced, and the lack of alpha or paired-chain data limited which features could be detected. The only immune exposure information available for the cohort was CMV serostatus. In a later genetic analysis, fewer N-insertions in productive TCRs were reported among donors in an Asian-associated ancestry cluster than the roughly 640-donor mean.

Receptors were amplified or captured by the immunoSEQ multiplex PCR assay. The multiplex PCR relied on a mix of 60 forward primers for TCR Vbeta segments and 13 reverse primers for TCR Jbeta segments. Amplification of the CDR3 region of rearranged TCR beta genes was performed with a multiplex PCR assay on genomic DNA. The amplified TCR beta libraries were sequenced on the Illumina HiSeq System as 87-base-pair reads. From the authors' description of their analysis: Across the 666 repertoires, a later analysis counted 80 million or so unique TCR beta chains, roughly 11 million of which were shared by at least two donors. A nearest-neighbor algorithm error-corrected the raw reads and collapsed the reads into unique sequences, merging closely related sequences to remove PCR and sequencing errors. CDR3 sequences were aligned to IMGT reference sequences to assign V, D and J gene segments. For a sequence to be retained, a match of at least six nucleotides to both a V gene segment and a J gene segment was required. Rearrangements were classified as productive when the CDR3 lacked stop codons and remained in frame with V and J, and all other rearrangements were classified as non-productive. CDR3 was defined by IMGT convention, running from the second conserved V-encoded cysteine to the conserved J-encoded phenylalanine. In an earlier analysis of roughly 580 of the donors, sequences lacking an unambiguous match to a single V gene segment were excluded. An earlier analysis of several hundred of the donors called V segments functional above 56.7% productive rearrangements and segregating when the between-donor standard deviation exceeded 5%. To diagnose cytomegalovirus status from the catalog of TCR beta chain sequences, a statistical classification framework was built. In a later analysis, TCR nucleotide sequences were compared against IMGT/GENE-DB human TR gene sequences so that V and J genes could be assigned. A later analysis assigned CDR3 sequences and most-parsimonious VDJ recombination scenarios with the TCRdist pipeline. In a later analysis, each TCR beta chain was defined by its CDR3 amino acid sequence together with its V-gene family, and reads without a unique V-gene family were excluded. A later analysis removed several hundred highly shared, low-generation-probability nucleotide sequences to deal with suspected cross-contamination and a sequencing artifact. A later analysis calculated a clonal expansion index for each public chain from normalized within-repertoire ranks of inferred template counts. In a later analysis, generation probabilities were computed with a VDJ recombination model fitted to out-of-frame rearrangements, and the resulting probabilities were checked against IGoR. In a later analysis, TCR-TCR, TCR-HLA and TCR-CMV co-occurrence was scored with hypergeometric tests, and a repertoire-size bias correction was applied to TCR pairs. A later analysis estimated false discovery rates by permuting HLA or CMV assignments 20 times. In a later analysis, co-occurring TCRs were grouped using DBSCAN, and TCRdist sequence similarity was added for clustering within HLA-allele-positive subsets. For co-occurrence clustering, repertoires with fewer than 30,000 or more than 120,000 public chains were excluded, along with four to six repertoires with anomalous nucleotide sharing. TCRdb stores this immuneACCESS table with in-frame sequences only. Part of the clones is absent; in the studies checked, under half of the shortfall reflects unresolved V genes, and no reason is known for the rest. The V and J calls and clone size come from that table; D and trimming were worked out from the DNA. Here the sample has 170,000 or so clones; under 90% occur a single time. The ten largest account for around 5% of the sample.

About this clone: Its recognized antigen is unknown. There are no base qualities to consult, and no much larger clone falls within one base.

The cohort was made up of about 670 healthy bone marrow donors. Cohort members were all nominally healthy when sampled, although unrecorded immune exposures were likely present. The donor was CMV seronegative and belonged to the group of 350 or so seronegative cohort members. Each donor provided a peripheral blood sample, and peripheral blood mononuclear cells were used for TCR beta sequencing. Genomic DNA was extracted from the blood cell samples with the Qiagen DNeasy Blood Extraction Kit. The cysteine opens and the phenylalanine closes a CDR3 of 12 amino acids. The only DNA kept is the CDR3, 36 bases in frame from the first base. As encoded in the germline V gene (reference sequence), CDR1 is LNHDA while CDR2 is SQIVND. V sheds 9 bases and J sheds 9 bases, leaving 15 bases between their ends.

The V and J genes are TRBV19 and TRBJ2-1; the D gene is perhaps TRBD1, from 5 matching bases. The sequenced material came from PBMCs. The source of this sequence is a man aged 18 to 35 in good health and CMV-seronegative. The CDR3 protein is CASSDSVPEQFF. The bases read TGTGCCAGCTCCGACAGCGTCCCTGAGCAGTTCTTC.